This is a list of T cell receptor beta chains from one sample in a study of quantifying T cell responses using KT2 cells. Via MiXCR, TCRdb re-called the UMI-ligation and nested PCR reads, giving one row per CDR3 protein. There are around 50,000 distinct CDR3 sequences in the sample; 9.5% to 13% occur only once, and over 9.5% lies in the top ten. The sequenced sample consisted of PBMCs spiked with cells of the T cell clone KT2. The receptors shown here come from a human donor. Both conserved end residues are part of each CDR3.

J: TRBJ1-3; V: TRBV12-3/TRBV12-4; CDR3: CASSFFGNTIYF
J: TRBJ2-6; V: TRBV11-2; CDR3: CASSVGAGANVLTF
J: TRBJ2-2; V: TRBV2; CDR3: CASELQSRGGRGTGELFF
J: TRBJ2-7; V: TRBV4-2; CDR3: CASSQELGYEQYF
J: TRBJ1-2; V: TRBV30; CDR3: CAWSGGNLRNYGYTF
J: TRBJ2-1; V: TRBV15; CDR3: CATSGGTGEESEQFF
J: TRBJ2-3; V: TRBV2; CDR3: CASSGPTDTQYF
J: TRBJ2-7; V: TRBV3-1; CDR3: CVSSQGRGPYEQYF
J: TRBJ1-1; V: TRBV20-1; CDR3: CSASGRGDTEAFF
J: TRBJ2-7; V: TRBV27; CDR3: CASSFGTSVTEQYF
J: TRBJ1-2; V: TRBV12-3/TRBV12-4; CDR3: CASSSTLDQYRGYTF
J: TRBJ1-6; V: TRBV3-1; CDR3: CASSQGHRGSPLHF
J: TRBJ1-1; V: TRBV18; CDR3: CASSPAPIDTYTEAFF
J: TRBJ1-2; V: TRBV6-1; CDR3: CASSDPGQGDYGYTF
J: TRBJ2-7; V: TRBV10-2; CDR3: CASSESPGSSYEQYF
J: TRBJ2-3; V: TRBV29-1; CDR3: CSVGQGVADTQYF
J: TRBJ2-3; V: TRBV20-1; CDR3: CSARRAGGLSSTDTQYF
J: TRBJ1-2; V: TRBV3-1; CDR3: CASSQTGGYGYTF
J: TRBJ2-1; V: TRBV3-1; CDR3: CASSQDGSGGWIEQFF
J: TRBJ2-1; V: TRBV2; CDR3: CASSRTGGNEQFF
J: TRBJ1-2; V: TRBV4-1; CDR3: CASSQERDNYGYTF
J: TRBJ2-7; V: TRBV20-1; CDR3: CSAARTDVYEQYF
J: TRBJ1-5; V: TRBV2; CDR3: CASSESGIQPQHF
J: TRBJ2-7; V: TRBV6-5; CDR3: CASSYSADGDVQYF
J: TRBJ2-3; V: TRBV24-1; CDR3: CATSSGGAGTDTQYF
J: TRBJ2-3; V: TRBV20-1; CDR3: CSAGTGLTDTQYF
J: TRBJ2-3; V: TRBV7-3; CDR3: CASSLTTSGFDTQYF
J: TRBJ1-2; V: TRBV27; CDR3: CASSWTANYGYTF
J: TRBJ1-1; V: TRBV6-5; CDR3: CASSYRTDPNTEAFF
J: TRBJ1-1; V: TRBV28; CDR3: CASSLGQRTEAFF
J: TRBJ2-3; V: TRBV7-3; CDR3: CASSLTPLNTDTQYF
J: TRBJ1-2; V: TRBV12-3/TRBV12-4; CDR3: CASGRDRKGFF
J: TRBJ2-7; V: TRBV6-1; CDR3: CASRTGPSYEQYF
J: TRBJ2-5; V: TRBV12-3/TRBV12-4; CDR3: CASRPSGGPETQYF
J: TRBJ2-3; V: TRBV20-1; CDR3: CSARDWDYNLDTQYF
J: TRBJ1-4; V: TRBV29-1; CDR3: CSATAEAEKLFF
J: TRBJ2-1; V: TRBV20-1; CDR3: CSAHGGDRGLFNEQFF
J: TRBJ2-1; V: TRBV6-5; CDR3: CASSYSRLHPGEQFF
J: TRBJ2-1; V: TRBV11-2; CDR3: CASSLVGRLQAPRGEQFF
J: TRBJ2-3; V: TRBV6-5; CDR3: CASSATYRSSPDTQYF
J: TRBJ2-3; V: TRBV18; CDR3: CASSPPGGFTDTQYF
J: TRBJ2-1; V: TRBV9; CDR3: CASSITGVNEQFF
J: TRBJ1-5; V: TRBV2; CDR3: CASSLNRDQPQHF
J: TRBJ2-7; V: TRBV5-1; CDR3: CASSLDSGRDEQYF
J: TRBJ1-6; V: TRBV12-3/TRBV12-4; CDR3: CASTGGLNNSPLHF
J: TRBJ2-7; V: TRBV7-2; CDR3: CASSRRLATEQYF
J: TRBJ2-7; V: TRBV20-1; CDR3: CSASSGVSYEQYF
J: TRBJ2-1; V: TRBV2; CDR3: CASRGTSGGNEQFF
J: TRBJ2-5; V: TRBV5-1; CDR3: CASTWTNHFETQYF
J: TRBJ1-1; V: TRBV20-1; CDR3: CSARDRGAFLNTEAFF
J: TRBJ2-1; V: TRBV21-1; CDR3: CASSKARAGVGNEQFF
J: TRBJ2-7; V: TRBV20-1; CDR3: CSANGGRALGTRDEQYF
J: TRBJ2-7; V: TRBV6-6; CDR3: CASSYFLAGAYEQYF
J: TRBJ2-7; V: TRBV3-1; CDR3: CASSPRDRPYEQYF